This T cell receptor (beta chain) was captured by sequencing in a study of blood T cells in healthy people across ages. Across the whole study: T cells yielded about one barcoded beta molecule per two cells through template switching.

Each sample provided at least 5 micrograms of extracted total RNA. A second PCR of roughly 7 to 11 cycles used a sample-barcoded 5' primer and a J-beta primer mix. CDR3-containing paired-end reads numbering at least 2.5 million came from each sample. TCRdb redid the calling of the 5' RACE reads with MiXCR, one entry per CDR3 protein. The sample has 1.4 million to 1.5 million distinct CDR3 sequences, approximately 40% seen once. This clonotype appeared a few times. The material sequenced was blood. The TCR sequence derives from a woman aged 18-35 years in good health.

The CDR3 nucleotides read TGTGCCAGCAGTAGAGACAGCGGGGATTACGAGCAGTACTTC. Protein: CASSRDSGDYEQYF. The chain uses TRBV6-6 and TRBJ2-4; 7 nucleotides align to TRBD2. The closer fit of TRBJ2-7 to the DNA end suggests the J call may be wrong. The CDR3 runs to 14 residues. Germline V gene sequence: CDR1 MNHNY, CDR2 SVGAGI (reference sequence).